This T cell receptor beta chain was documented in a study of blood T cell repertoires in COVID-19. For the study at large: The United States, Italy and Spain supplied acute and convalescent COVID-19 samples. In each case, the material was cDNA or gDNA derived from T cells, B-cell-depleted T cells, or PBMCs.

In the study's own analysis: Cell counts per sample came from amplifying reference gene primers. The table came from immunoSEQ multiplex PCR; TCRdb's copy has only in-frame clones and leaves some out. V and J calls and clone size are given by that table; D and trimming were obtained from the DNA. The sample has about 46,000 clones; about 90% are singletons. The sequence was collected from a man aged 45-65 years with acute or convalescent COVID-19. The sample consisted of peripheral blood.

This chain's CDR3 is CASRQDRYSGNTIYF. The CDR3 DNA follows: TGCGCCAGCAGGCAGGACAGATACTCTGGAAACACCATATATTTT. The V and J genes are TRBV5-1 and TRBJ1-3; the D gene is possibly TRBD1 (6 bases). The CDR3 extends over 15 amino acids. V was shortened by 5 bases and J by 0 bases, with 12 bases between the two germline ends. CDR1 and CDR2 from the germline V gene are SGHRS and YFSETQ.